This TCR beta chain was captured by sequencing in a study of T cells in localized non-small cell lung cancer. Whole-study results and caveats: Appearances in adjacent lung were noted for a median about 50 of the top 100 tumor clones.

Only in-frame clones appear in the TCRdb table, and some are missing; sequencing was by immunoSEQ multiplex PCR. The sample carries around 20,000 clones, over 75% recorded once. The CDR3 totals 14 residues. Deletions cut 0 bases from V and 3 bases from J, with 9 bases between. Per germline, CDR1 LGHNT and CDR2 FRNRAP. As for this clone: Antigen: not known.

The receptor was isolated from a man aged 35-69 years with stage I lung adenocarcinoma. The sequencing used peripheral blood, collected before any cancer treatment. The V and J genes are TRBV12-5 and TRBJ2-7; D uncertain. The CDR3 DNA sequence: TGTGCTAGTGGTTTGGTAACCACAGACTACGAGCAGTACTTC. It translates to CASGLVTTDYEQYF.